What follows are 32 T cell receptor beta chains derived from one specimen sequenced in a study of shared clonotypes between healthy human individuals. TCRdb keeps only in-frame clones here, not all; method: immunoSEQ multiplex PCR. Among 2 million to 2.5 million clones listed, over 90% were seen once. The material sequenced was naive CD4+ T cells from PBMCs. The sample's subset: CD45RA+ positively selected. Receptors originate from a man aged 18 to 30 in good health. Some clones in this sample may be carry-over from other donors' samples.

The CDR3 protein is CASSLGGSGRTGELFF. For the CDR3, the DNA is TGTGCCAGCAGCTTAGGAGGTAGCGGGAGAACCGGGGAGCTGTTTTTT. The V call is TRBV11-2, the J call TRBJ2-2; 9 bases fit TRBD2. CDR3 length equals 16 residues. Germline loops: CDR1 SGHAT, CDR2 FQNNGV. The J segment lost 5 bases and the V segment lost 1 base, leaving 5 bases of the junction unmatched.

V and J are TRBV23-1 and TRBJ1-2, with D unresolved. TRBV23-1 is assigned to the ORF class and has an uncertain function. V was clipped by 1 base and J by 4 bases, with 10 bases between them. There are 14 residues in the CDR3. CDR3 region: CASSQYTKAYGYTF. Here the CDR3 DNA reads TGCGCCAGCAGTCAATATACGAAAGCCTATGGCTACACCTTC.

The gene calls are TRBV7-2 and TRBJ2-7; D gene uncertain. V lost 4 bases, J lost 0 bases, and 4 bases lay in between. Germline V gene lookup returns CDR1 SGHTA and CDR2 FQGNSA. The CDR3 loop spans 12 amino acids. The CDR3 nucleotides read TGTGCCAGCAGCTGGACCTCCTACGAGCAGTACTTC. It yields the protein CASSWTSYEQYF.

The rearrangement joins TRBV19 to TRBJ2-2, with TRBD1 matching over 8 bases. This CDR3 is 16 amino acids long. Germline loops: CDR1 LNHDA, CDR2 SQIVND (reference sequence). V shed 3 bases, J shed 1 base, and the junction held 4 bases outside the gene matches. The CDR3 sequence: CASSIAGGGNTGELFF. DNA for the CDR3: TGTGCCAGTAGTATCGCAGGGGGCGGGAACACCGGGGAGCTGTTTTTT.

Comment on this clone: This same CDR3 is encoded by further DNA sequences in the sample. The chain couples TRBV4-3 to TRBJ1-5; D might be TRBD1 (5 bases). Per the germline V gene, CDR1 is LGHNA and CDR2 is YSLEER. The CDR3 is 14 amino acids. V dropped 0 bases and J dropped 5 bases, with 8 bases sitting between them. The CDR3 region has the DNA TGCGCCAGCAGCCAAGATTTAGGGGATCAGCCCCAGCATTTT. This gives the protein CASSQDLGDQPQHF.

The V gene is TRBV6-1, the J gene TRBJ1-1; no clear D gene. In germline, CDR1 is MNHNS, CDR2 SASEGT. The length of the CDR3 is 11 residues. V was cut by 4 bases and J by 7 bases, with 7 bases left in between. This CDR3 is CASSGAGEAFF. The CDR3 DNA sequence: TGTGCCAGCAGTGGAGCGGGTGAAGCTTTCTTT.

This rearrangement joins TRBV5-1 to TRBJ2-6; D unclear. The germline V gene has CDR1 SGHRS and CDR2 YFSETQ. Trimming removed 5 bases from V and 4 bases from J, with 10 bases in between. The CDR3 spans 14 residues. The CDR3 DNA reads TGCGCCAGCAGGGGCTGGTCGGGGGCCAACGTCCTGACTTTC. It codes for CASRGWSGANVLTF.

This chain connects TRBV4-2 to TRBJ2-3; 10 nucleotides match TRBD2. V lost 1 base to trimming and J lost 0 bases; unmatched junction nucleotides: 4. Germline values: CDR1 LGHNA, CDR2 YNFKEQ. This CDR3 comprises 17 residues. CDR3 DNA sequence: TGTGCCAGCAGCCAAGGGCCGACTAGCGGGAGCACAGATACGCAGTATTTT. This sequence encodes CASSQGPTSGSTDTQYF.

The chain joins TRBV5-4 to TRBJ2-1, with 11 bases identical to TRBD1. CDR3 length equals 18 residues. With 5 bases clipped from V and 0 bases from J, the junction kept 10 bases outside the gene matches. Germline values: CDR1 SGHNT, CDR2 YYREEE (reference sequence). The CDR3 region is CASRIRTGGGYSYNEQFF. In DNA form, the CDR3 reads TGTGCCAGCAGAATTCGGACAGGGGGCGGTTACTCCTACAATGAGCAGTTCTTC.

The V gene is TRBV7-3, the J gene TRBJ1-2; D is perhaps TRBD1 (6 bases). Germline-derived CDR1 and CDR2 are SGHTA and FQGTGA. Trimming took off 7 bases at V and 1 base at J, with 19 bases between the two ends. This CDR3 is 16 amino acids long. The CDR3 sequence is CASTLNWGRLNYGYTF. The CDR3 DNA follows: TGTGCCAGCACCCTGAACTGGGGGCGTCTTAACTATGGCTACACCTTC.

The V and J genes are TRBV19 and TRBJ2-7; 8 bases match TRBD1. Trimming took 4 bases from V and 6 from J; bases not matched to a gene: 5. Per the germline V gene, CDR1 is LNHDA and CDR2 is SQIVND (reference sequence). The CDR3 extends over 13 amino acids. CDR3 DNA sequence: TGTGCCAGTAGTACGACAGGGGTCGGCGAGCAGTACTTC. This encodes CASSTTGVGEQYF.

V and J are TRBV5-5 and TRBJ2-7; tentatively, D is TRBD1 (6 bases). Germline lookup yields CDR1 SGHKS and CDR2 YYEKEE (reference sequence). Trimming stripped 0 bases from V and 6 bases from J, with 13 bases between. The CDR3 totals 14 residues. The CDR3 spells CASSLDREVLEQYF. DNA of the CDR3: TGTGCCAGCAGCTTGGACAGGGAAGTCCTCGAGCAGTACTTC.

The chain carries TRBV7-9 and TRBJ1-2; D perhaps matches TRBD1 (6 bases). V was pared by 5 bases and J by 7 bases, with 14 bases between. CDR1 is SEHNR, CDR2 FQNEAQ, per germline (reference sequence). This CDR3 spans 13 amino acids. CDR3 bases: TGTGCCAGCAGCCGAACAGGGTTGAGTGGCTACACCTTC. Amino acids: CASSRTGLSGYTF.

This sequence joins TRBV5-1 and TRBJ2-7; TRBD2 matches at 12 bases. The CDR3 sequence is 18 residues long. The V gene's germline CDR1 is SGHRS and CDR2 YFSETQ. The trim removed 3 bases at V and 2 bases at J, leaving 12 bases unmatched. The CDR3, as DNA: TGCGCCAGCAGCTCTACAACTGGACTAGCGGGATCCCCCTACGAGCAGTACTTC. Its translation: CASSSTTGLAGSPYEQYF.

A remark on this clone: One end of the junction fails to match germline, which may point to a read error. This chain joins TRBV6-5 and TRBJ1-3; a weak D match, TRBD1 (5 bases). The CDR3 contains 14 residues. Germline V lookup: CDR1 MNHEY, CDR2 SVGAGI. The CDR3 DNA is TGTGCCAGCAGTTACTCGACGGGGGGAAGCACCATATATTTT. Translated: CASSYSTGGSTIYF.

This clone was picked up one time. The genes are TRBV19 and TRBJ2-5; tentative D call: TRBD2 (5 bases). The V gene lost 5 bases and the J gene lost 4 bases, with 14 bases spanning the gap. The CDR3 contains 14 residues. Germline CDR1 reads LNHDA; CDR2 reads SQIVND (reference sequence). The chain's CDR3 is CASSVMVSGETQYF. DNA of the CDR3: TGTGCCAGTAGTGTCATGGTCAGCGGAGAGACCCAGTACTTC. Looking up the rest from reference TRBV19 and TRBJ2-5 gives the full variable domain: DGGITQSPKYLFRKEGQNVTLSCEQNLNHDAMYWYRQDPGQGLRLIYYSQIVNDFQKGDIAEGYSVSREKKESFPLTVTSAQKNPTAFYLCASSVMVSGETQYFGPGTRLLVL.

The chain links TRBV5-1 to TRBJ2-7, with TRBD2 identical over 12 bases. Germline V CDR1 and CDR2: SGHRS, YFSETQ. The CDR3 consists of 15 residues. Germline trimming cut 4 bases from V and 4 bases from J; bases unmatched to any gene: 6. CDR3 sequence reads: CASSEGLAGHYEQYF. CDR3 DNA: TGCGCCAGCAGCGAGGGACTAGCGGGCCATTACGAGCAGTACTTC.

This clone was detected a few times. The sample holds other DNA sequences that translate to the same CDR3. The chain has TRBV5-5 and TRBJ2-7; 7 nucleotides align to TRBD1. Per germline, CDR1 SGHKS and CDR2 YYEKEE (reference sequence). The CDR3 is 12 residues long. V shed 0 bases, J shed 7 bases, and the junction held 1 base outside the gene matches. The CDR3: CASSLATGEQYF. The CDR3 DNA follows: TGTGCCAGCAGCTTGGCGACAGGGGAGCAGTACTTC.

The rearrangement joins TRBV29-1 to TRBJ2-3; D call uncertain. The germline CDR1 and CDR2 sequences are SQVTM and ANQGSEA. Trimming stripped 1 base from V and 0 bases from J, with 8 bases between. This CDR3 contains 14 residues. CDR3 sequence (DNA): TGCAGCGTTGAAGTCCAGGATAGCACAGATACGCAGTATTTT. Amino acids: CSVEVQDSTDTQYF.

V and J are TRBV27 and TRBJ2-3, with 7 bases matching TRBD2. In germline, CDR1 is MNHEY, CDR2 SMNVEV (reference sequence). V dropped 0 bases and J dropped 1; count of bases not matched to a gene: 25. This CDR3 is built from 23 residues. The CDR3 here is CASSLSPPHPMRGILGRTDTQYF. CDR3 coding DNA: TGTGCCAGCAGTTTATCACCCCCGCATCCTATGCGGGGGATCTTAGGGCGCACAGATACGCAGTATTTT.

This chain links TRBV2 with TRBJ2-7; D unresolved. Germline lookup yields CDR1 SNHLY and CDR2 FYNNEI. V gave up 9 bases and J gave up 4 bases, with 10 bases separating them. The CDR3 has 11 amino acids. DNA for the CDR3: TGTGCCAGTGGGATCATATACGAGCAGTACTTC. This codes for CASGIIYEQYF.

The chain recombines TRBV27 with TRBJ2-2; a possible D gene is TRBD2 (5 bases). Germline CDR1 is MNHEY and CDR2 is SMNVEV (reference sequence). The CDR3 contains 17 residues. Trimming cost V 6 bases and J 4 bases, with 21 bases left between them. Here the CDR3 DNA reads TGTGCCAGCAGCTTAGGGAGAATTAGCAGAAGCACCGGGGAGCTGTTTTTT. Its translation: CASSLGRISRSTGELFF.

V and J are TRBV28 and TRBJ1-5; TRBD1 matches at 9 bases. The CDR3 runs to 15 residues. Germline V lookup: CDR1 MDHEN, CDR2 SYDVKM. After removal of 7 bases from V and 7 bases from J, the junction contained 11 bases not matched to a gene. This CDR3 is CASTEQGAHEQPQHF. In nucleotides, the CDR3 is TGTGCCAGCACAGAACAGGGGGCGCATGAACAGCCCCAGCATTTT. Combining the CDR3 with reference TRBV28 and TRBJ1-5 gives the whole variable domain DVKVTQSSRYLVKRTGEKVFLECVQDMDHENMFWYRQDPGLGLRLIYFSYDVKMKEKGDIPEGYSVSREKKERFSLILESASTNQTSMYLCASTEQGAHEQPQHFGDGTRLSIL.

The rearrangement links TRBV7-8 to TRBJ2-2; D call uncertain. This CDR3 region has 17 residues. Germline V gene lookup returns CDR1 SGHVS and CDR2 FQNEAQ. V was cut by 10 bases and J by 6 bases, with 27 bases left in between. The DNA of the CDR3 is TGTGCCAACTCCCCGTCCAGATACCTAGGTCGTTCCGGGGAGCTGTTTTTT. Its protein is CANSPSRYLGRSGELFF.

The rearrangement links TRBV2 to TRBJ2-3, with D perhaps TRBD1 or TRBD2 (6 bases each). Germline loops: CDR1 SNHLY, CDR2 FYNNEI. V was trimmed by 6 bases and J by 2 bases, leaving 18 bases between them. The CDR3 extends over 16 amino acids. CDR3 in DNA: TGTGCCAGCAGCCCCTTAGGGGGGCTACACACAGATACGCAGTATTTT. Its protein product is CASSPLGGLHTDTQYF.

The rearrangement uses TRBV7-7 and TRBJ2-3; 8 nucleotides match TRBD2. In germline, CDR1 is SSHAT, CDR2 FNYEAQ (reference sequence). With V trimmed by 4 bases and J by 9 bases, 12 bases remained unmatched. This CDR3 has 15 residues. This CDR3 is CASSSGGIAGTTQYF. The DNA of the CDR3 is TGTGCCAGCAGCTCTGGGGGGATAGCGGGAACGACGCAGTATTTT.

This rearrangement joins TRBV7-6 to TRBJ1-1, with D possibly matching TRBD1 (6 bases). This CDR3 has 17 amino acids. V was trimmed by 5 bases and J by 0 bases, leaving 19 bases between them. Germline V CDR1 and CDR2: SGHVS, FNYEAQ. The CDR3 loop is CASSPLGWGRLNTEAFF. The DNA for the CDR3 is TGTGCCAGCAGCCCCTTGGGGTGGGGGCGCTTGAACACTGAAGCTTTCTTT.

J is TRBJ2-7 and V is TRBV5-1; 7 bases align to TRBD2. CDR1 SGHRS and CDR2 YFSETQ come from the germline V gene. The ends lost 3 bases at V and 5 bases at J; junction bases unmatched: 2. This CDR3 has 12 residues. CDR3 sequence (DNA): TGCGCCAGCAGCTGGGGGAGGGACGAGCAGTACTTC. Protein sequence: CASSWGRDEQYF.

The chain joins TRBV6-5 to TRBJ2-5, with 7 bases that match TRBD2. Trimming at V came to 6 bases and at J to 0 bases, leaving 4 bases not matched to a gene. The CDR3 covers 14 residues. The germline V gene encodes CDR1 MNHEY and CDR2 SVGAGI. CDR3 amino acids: CASRPLADQETQYF. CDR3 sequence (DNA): TGTGCCAGCAGGCCTCTAGCGGACCAAGAGACCCAGTACTTC.

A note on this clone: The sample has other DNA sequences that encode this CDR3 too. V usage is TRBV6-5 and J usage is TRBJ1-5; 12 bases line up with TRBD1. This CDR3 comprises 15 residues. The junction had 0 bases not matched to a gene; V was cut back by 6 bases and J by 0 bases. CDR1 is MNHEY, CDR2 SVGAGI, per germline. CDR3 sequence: CASRGQGASNQPQHF. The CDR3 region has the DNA TGTGCCAGCAGGGGACAGGGGGCTAGCAATCAGCCCCAGCATTTT.

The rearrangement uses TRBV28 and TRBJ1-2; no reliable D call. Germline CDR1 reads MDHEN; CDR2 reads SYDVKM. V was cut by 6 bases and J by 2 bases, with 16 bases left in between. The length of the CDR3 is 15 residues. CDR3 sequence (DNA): TGTGCCAGCAGCATACTCCGGGCAGCGAACTATGGCTACACCTTC. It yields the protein CASSILRAANYGYTF.

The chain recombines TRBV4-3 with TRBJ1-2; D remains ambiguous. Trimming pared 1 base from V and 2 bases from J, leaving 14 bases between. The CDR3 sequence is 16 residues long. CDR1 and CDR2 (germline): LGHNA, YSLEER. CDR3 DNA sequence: TGCGCCAGCAGCCAAGTTGGGCAGGACCTCAACTATGGCTACACCTTC. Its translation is CASSQVGQDLNYGYTF.